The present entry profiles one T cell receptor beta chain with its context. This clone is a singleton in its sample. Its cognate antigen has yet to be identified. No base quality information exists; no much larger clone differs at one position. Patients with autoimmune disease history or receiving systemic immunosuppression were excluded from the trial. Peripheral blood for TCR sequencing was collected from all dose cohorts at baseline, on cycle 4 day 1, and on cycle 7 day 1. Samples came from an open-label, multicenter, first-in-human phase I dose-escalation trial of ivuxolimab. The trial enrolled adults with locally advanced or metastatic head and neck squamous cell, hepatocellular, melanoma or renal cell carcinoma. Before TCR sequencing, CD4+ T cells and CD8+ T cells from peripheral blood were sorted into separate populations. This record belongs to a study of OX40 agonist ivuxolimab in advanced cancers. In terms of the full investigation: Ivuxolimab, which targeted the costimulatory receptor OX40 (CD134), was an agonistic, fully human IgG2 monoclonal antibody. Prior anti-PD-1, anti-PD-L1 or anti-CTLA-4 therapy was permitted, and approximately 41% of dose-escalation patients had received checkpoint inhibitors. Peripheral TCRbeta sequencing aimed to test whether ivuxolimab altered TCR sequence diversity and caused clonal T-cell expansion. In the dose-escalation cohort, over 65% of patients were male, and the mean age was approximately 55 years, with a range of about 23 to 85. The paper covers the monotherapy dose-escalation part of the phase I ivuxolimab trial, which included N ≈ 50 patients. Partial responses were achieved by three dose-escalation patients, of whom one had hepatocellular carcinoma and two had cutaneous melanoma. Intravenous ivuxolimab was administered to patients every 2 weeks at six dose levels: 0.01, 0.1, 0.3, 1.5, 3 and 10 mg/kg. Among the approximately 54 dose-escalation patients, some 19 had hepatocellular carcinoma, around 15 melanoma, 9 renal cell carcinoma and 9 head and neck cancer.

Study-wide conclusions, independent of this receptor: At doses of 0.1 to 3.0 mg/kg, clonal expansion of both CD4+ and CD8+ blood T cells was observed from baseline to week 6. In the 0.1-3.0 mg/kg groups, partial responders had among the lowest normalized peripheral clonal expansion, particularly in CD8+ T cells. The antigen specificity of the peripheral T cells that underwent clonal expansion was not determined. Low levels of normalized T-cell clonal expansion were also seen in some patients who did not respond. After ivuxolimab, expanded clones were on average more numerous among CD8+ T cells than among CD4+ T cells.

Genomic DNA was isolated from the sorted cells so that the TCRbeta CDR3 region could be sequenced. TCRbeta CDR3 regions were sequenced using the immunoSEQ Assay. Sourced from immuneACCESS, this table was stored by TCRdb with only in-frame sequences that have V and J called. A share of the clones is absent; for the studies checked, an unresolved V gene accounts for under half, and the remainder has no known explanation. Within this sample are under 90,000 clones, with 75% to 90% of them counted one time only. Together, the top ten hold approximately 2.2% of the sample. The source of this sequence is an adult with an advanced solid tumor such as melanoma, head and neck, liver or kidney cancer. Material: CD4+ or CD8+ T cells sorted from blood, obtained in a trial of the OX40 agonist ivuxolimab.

The CDR3 reads as follows: CASSYLGTGGYEQYF. The sequenced DNA is TGTGCCAGCAGTTACCTAGGGACAGGGGGCTACGAGCAGTACTTC. The chain employs TRBV6-5 and TRBJ2-7; TRBD1 agrees with 11 junctional bases. Including the terminal cysteine and phenylalanine, the CDR3 comprises 15 residues. Just the 45-base CDR3 DNA is kept, in frame starting at base 1. From V the trimming removes 2 bases and from J it removes 3 bases, while the gene matches leave 3 bases of the junction unaccounted for. Taken from the germline V gene, the CDR1 and CDR2 loops are MNHEY and SVGAGI.